Each of the 17 T cell receptor beta chains below was sequenced from the same sample in a study of blood T cell repertoires in COVID-19. Sequencing was performed with immunoSEQ multiplex PCR; in TCRdb, only in-frame clones are kept and a portion is missing. This table has under 20,000 clones, just over 85% appearing once. Source material: peripheral blood. These receptors were collected from a human donor with active COVID-19. The donor label of this sample is uncertain.

The chain uses TRBV6-2 or TRBV6-3 and TRBJ1-5; no firm D call. The CDR3 length is 15 residues. Trimming removed 4 bases from V and 3 bases from J, with 13 bases in between. The V gene's germline CDR1 is MNHEY and CDR2 SVGEGT. The CDR3 bases are TGTGCCAGCAGTTCGAGACAACAGCCCAATCAGCCCCAGCATTTT. The encoded protein is CASSSRQQPNQPQHF.

The CDR3 loop reads CASSPRGLGQPQHF. CDR3 nucleotides: TGTGCCAGTAGTCCGAGGGGGCTGGGTCAGCCCCAGCATTTT. V gene TRBV19 combines with J gene TRBJ1-5, with TRBD1 matching over 7 bases. Per the germline V gene, CDR1 is LNHDA and CDR2 is SQIVND (reference sequence). The CDR3 loop spans 14 amino acids. Unmatched junction bases numbered 7, after V lost 5 bases and J lost 6 bases.

Comment on this clone: Other nucleotide sequences from this sample produce the same CDR3. The J gene is TRBJ1-2, the V gene TRBV6-2 or TRBV6-3; 11 bases align to TRBD1. Losses at the gene ends were 5 bases for V and 4 bases for J; bases not matched to a gene: 3. The CDR3 is 14 amino acids. Germline CDR1 and CDR2: MNHEY and SVGEGT. In nucleotides, the CDR3 is TGTGCCAGCAGTAAAGGACAGGGGGCCTATGGCTACACCTTC. As protein: CASSKGQGAYGYTF.

J is TRBJ1-1 and V is TRBV2; 10 nucleotides line up with TRBD1. In germline, CDR1 is SNHLY, CDR2 FYNNEI. Unmatched junction bases numbered 9, after V lost 11 bases and J lost 6 bases. The CDR3 runs to 13 residues. CDR3 DNA: TGTGCCGTACGGGACAGGGGATCTTCTGAAGCTTTCTTT. It yields the protein CAVRDRGSSEAFF.

This chain joins TRBV9 and TRBJ2-3; a possible D gene is TRBD2 (5 bases). Deletions cut 2 bases from V and 0 bases from J, with 13 bases between. The CDR3 extends over 16 amino acids. Germline lookup yields CDR1 SGDLS and CDR2 YYNGEE. CDR3 sequence: CASSVRGWLSTDTQYF. For the CDR3, the DNA is TGTGCCAGCAGCGTTCGAGGGTGGTTGAGCACAGATACGCAGTATTTT.

The chain links TRBV21-1 to TRBJ2-7; the listed D gene, TRBD1, was not tested against the DNA. TRBV21-1 is a listed pseudogene. The CDR3 loop spans 13 amino acids. CDR3 sequence: CASSRDSLYEQYF. CDR3 sequence (DNA): TGTGCCAGCAGCAGGGACAGTCTATACGAGCAGTACTTC.

CDR3 amino acids: CASSIGNTEAFF. The CDR3 DNA reads as TGTGCCAGTAGTATCGGGAACACTGAAGCTTTCTTT. The chain joins TRBV19 to TRBJ1-1; D not certain. There are 12 residues in the CDR3. Trimming took off 3 bases at V and 1 base at J, with 3 bases between the two ends. Germline V gene data show CDR1 as LNHDA and CDR2 as SQIVND (reference sequence).

The J gene is TRBJ1-1, the V gene TRBV7-2; 9 bases agree with TRBD1. This CDR3 spans 19 amino acids. V was clipped by 5 bases and J by 4 bases; unmatched bases: 20. Germline V CDR1 and CDR2: SGHTA, FQGNSA. The CDR3 sequence is CASSLNRGLNLGKATEAFF. The CDR3 nucleotides are TGTGCCAGCAGCCTTAACAGGGGGCTCAATCTGGGGAAGGCCACTGAAGCTTTCTTT.

The gene calls are TRBV5-4 and TRBJ2-3; perhaps TRBD2 as D (5 bases). The CDR3 has 15 residues. Per germline, CDR1 SGHNT and CDR2 YYREEE (reference sequence). Trimming shortened V by 4 bases and J by 3 bases, and 15 bases separated the two germline ends. The CDR3 is CASSDMRAETDTQYF. The CDR3, as DNA: TGTGCCAGCAGCGACATGAGGGCCGAAACAGATACGCAGTATTTT. Full variable domain (rest looked up from reference TRBV5-4 and TRBJ2-3): ETGVTQSPTHLIKTRGQQVTLRCSSQSGHNTVSWYQQALGQGPQFIFQYYREEENGRGNFPPRFSGLQFPNYSSELNVNALELDDSALYLCASSDMRAETDTQYFGPGTRLTVL.

This sequence joins TRBV11-1 and TRBJ1-4; no reliable D call. This CDR3 is 15 amino acids long. Germline values: CDR1 SGHAT, CDR2 FQDESV (reference sequence). The V and J ends lost 2 bases and 3 bases respectively, with 10 bases between them. This CDR3 reads CASSLNRGANEKLFF. The CDR3 nucleotides are TGTGCCAGCAGCTTAAACCGGGGTGCTAATGAAAAACTGTTTTTT.

The chain combines TRBV24-1 with TRBJ2-1; TRBD1 agrees at 10 bases. Germline assignment: CDR1 KGHDR and CDR2 SFDVKD. The CDR3 contains 15 residues. V gave up 5 bases and J gave up 3 bases; unmatched junction bases: 3. The CDR3 spells CATSGRDRGYNEQFF. The CDR3 bases are TGTGCCACCAGTGGTCGGGACAGGGGCTACAATGAGCAGTTCTTC.

J is TRBJ1-1 and V is TRBV24-1, with D possibly matching TRBD1 (5 bases). Trimming cost V 4 bases and J 2 bases, with 13 bases left between them. In germline, CDR1 is KGHDR, CDR2 SFDVKD. The length of the CDR3 is 15 residues. For the CDR3, the DNA is TGTGCCACCAGTGACCCCGGGAGGGGAAACACTGAAGCTTTCTTT. Amino acid sequence: CATSDPGRGNTEAFF.

The V gene is TRBV5-4, the J gene TRBJ2-7; 10 nucleotides align to TRBD2. Per the germline V gene, CDR1 is SGHNT and CDR2 is YYREEE (reference sequence). This CDR3 spans 13 amino acids. V lost 4 bases, J lost 5 bases, and 3 bases stayed unmatched. The CDR3 DNA is TGTGCCAGCAGCATTACTAGCGGGGACGAGCAGTACTTC. Protein sequence: CASSITSGDEQYF.

The gene calls are TRBV6-2 or TRBV6-3 and TRBJ2-3; weak D call: TRBD2 (5 bases). Looked up from germline, CDR1 is MNHEY and CDR2 is SVGEGT. With 4 bases removed from V and 4 bases from J, the gap between germline ends came to 12 bases. The CDR3 is 14 amino acids. CDR3 in DNA: TGTGCCAGCAGTTCCGCTGCGGGCTCAGATACGCAGTATTTT. Translation gives CASSSAAGSDTQYF.

This clone was observed a few times. The gene calls are TRBV3-1 (or the pseudogene TRBV3-2) and TRBJ1-5; D is perhaps TRBD1 (6 bases). The CDR3 runs to 15 residues. Trimming took off 2 bases at V and 7 bases at J, with 15 bases between the two ends. Germline assignment: CDR1 LGHDT and CDR2 YNNKEL (reference sequence). The CDR3 here is CASSQTPNRDQPQHF. As DNA, the CDR3 is TGTGCCAGCAGCCAAACCCCAAACAGGGACCAGCCCCAGCATTTT.

The chain recombines TRBV5-1 with TRBJ2-3, with a tentative D call TRBD1 (8 bases). Germline V CDR1 and CDR2: SGHRS, YFSETQ. The V gene lost 4 bases and the J gene lost 3 bases, with 15 bases spanning the gap. The CDR3 sequence is 15 residues long. This CDR3 reads CASSLDREGTDTQYF. CDR3 bases: TGCGCCAGCAGCCTGGACAGGGAGGGGACAGATACGCAGTATTTT. Looking up the rest from reference TRBV5-1 and TRBJ2-3 gives the full variable domain: KAGVTQTPRYLIKTRGQQVTLSCSPISGHRSVSWYQQTPGQGLQFLFEYFSETQRNKGNFPGRFSGRQFSNSRSEMNVSTLELGDSALYLCASSLDREGTDTQYFGPGTRLTVL.

The CDR3 region is CASSPRQGAGYEQYF. The CDR3 coding sequence is TGTGCCAGCTCACCACGGCAGGGGGCAGGCTACGAGCAGTACTTC. The chain links TRBV18 to TRBJ2-7, with 8 bases matching TRBD1. The CDR3 length is 15 residues. Trimming cost V 1 base and J 3 bases; bases outside gene matches: 5. Germline CDR1 reads KGHSH; CDR2 reads LQKENI. Variable domain in full (rest from reference TRBV18 and TRBJ2-7): NAGVMQNPRHLVRRRGQEARLRCSPMKGHSHVYWYRQLPEEGLKFMVYLQKENIIDESGMPKERFSAEFPKEGPSILRIQQVVRGDSAAYFCASSPRQGAGYEQYFGPGTRLTVT.